The TCR beta chain described here comes from a study of T cells in Graves' hyperthyroidism and ophthalmopathy. This clonotype was found many times. RNA transcripts served as the template for amplifying TCR beta CDR3 regions. The primer set for the first-round RT-PCR of the TCR CDR3 was HTBI. TCRdb used MiXCR to reprocess the multiplex PCR reads, holding one entry per CDR3 protein. The sample consists of about 720,000 distinct CDR3 sequences, around 15% of them appearing once. This CDR3 comprises 14 residues. The V gene lost 5 bases and the J gene lost 0 bases, with 11 bases spanning the gap. Germline assignment: CDR1 SGHTA and CDR2 FQGTGA.

V is TRBV7-3 and J is TRBJ2-7; D perhaps matches TRBD2 (6 bases). The sequenced sample consisted of blood. This sequence originates from a man aged 18 to 30 with Graves' hyperthyroidism. The CDR3 coding sequence is TGTGCCAGCAGCCCCTCGGGACTCTCCTACGAGCAGTACTTC. Amino acids: CASSPSGLSYEQYF.